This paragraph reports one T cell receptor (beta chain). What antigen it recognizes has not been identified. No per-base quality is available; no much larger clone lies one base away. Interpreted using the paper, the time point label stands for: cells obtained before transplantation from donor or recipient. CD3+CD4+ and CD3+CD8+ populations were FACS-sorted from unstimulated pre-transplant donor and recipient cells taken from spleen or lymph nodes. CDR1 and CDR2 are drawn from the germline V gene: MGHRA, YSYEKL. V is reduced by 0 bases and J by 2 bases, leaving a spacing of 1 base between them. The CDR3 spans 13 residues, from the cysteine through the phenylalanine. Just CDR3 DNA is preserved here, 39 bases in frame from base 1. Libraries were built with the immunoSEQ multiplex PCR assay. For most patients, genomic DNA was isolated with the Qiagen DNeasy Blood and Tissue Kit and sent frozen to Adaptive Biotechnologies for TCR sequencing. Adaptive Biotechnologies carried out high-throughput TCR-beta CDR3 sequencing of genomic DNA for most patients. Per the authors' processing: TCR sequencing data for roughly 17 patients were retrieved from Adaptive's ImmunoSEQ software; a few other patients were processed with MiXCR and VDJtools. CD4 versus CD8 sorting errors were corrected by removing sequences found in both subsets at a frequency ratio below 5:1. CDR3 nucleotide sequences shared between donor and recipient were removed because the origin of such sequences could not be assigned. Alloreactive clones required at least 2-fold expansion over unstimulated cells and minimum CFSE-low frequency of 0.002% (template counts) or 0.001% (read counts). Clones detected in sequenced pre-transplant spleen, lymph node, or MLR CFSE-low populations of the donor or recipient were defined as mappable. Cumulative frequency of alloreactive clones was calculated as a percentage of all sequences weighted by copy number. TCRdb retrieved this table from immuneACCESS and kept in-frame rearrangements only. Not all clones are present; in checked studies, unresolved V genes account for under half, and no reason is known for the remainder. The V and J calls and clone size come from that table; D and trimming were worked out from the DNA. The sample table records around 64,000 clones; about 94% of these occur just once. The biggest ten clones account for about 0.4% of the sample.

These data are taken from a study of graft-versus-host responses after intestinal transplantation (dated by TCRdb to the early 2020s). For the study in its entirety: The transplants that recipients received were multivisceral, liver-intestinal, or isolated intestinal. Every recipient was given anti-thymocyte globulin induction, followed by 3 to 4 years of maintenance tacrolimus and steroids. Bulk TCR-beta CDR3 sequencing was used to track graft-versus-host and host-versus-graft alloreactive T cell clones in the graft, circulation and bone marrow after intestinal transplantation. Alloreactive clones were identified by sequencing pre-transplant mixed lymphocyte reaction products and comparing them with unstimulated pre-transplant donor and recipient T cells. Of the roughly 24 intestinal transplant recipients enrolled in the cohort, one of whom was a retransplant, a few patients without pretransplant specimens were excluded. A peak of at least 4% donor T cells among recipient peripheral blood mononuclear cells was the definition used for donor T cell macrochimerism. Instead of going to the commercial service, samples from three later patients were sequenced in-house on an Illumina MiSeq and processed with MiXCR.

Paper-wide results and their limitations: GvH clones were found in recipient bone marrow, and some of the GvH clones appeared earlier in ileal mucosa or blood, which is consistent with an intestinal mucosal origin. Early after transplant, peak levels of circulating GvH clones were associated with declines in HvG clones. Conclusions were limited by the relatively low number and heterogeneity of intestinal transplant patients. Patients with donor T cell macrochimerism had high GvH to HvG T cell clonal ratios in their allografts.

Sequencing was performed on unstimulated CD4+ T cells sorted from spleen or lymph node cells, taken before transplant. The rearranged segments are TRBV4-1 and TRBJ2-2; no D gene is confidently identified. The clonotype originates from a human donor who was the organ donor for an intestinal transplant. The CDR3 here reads CASSQDNTGELFF. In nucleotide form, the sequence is TGCGCCAGCAGCCAAGACAACACCGGGGAGCTGTTTTTT.